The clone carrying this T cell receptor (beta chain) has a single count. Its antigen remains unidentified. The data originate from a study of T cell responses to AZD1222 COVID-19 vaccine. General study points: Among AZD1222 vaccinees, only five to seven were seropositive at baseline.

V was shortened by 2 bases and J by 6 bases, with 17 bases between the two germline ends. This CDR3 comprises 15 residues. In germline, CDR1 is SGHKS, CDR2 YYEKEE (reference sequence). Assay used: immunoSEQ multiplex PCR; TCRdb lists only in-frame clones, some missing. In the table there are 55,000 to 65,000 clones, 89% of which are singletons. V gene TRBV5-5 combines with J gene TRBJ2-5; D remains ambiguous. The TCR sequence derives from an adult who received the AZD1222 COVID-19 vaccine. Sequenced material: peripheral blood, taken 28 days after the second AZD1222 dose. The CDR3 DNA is TGTGCCAGCAGCTTTGACCCGGACCCTACTCAGACCCAGTACTTC. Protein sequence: CASSFDPDPTQTQYF.